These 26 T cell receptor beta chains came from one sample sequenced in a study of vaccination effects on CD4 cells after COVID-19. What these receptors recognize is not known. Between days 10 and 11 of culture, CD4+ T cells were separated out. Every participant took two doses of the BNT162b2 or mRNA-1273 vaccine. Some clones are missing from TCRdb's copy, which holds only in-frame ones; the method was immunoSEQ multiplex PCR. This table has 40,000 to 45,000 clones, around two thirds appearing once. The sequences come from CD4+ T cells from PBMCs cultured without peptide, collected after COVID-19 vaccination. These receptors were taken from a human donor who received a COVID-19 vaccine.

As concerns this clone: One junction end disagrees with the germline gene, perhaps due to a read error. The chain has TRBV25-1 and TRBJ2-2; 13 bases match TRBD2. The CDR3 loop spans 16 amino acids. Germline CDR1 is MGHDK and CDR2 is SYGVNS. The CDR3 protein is CASTGLAGVAAGELFF. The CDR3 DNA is TGTGCGAGCACCGGACTAGCGGGAGTTGCGGCCGGGGAGCTGTTTTTT.

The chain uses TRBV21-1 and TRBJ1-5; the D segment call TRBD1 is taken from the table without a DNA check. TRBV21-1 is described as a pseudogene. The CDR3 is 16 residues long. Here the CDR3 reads CASSDRDRGFYQPQHF. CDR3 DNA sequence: TGTGCCAGCAGCGACCGGGACAGGGGGTTTTATCAGCCCCAGCATTTT.

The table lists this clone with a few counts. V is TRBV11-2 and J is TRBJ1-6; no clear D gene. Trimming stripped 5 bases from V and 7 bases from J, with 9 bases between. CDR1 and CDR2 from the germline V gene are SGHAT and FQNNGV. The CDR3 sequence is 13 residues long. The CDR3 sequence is CASSPPGNSPLHF. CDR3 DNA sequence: TGTGCCAGCAGCCCCCCGGGAAATTCACCCCTCCACTTT.

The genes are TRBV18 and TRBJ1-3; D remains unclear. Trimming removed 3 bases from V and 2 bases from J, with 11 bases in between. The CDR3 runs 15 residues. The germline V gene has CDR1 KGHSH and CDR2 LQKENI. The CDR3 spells CASSPREPPGNTIYF. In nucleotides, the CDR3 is TGTGCCAGCTCACCTCGGGAACCTCCTGGAAACACCATATATTTT.

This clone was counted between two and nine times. The CDR3 DNA is TGTGCCAGCTCACCCCCTTCTAAGCATAGCAATCAGCCCCAGCATTTT. Protein: CASSPPSKHSNQPQHF. The chain is built from TRBV18 and TRBJ1-5; D not resolved. Trimming left V 3 bases short and J 0 bases short, with 12 bases between. CDR3 length: 16 residues. The germline gives CDR1 KGHSH, CDR2 LQKENI. Using reference TRBV18 and TRBJ1-5 for the parts outside the CDR3, the full variable domain is NAGVMQNPRHLVRRRGQEARLRCSPMKGHSHVYWYRQLPEEGLKFMVYLQKENIIDESGMPKERFSAEFPKEGPSILRIQQVVRGDSAAYFCASSPPSKHSNQPQHFGDGTRLSIL.

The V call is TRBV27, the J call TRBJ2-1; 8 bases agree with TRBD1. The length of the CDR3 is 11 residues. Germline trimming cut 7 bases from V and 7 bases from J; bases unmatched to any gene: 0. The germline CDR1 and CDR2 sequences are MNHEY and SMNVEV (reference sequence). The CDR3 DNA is TGTGCCAGCAACAGGGGGAATGAGCAGTTCTTC. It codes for CASNRGNEQFF.

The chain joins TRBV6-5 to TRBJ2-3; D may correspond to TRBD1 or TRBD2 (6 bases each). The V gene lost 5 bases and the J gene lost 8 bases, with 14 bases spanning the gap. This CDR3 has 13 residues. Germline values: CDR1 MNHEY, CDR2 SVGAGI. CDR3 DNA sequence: TGTGCCAGCAGTACAGGGACTCCGAGTACGCAGTATTTT. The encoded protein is CASSTGTPSTQYF.

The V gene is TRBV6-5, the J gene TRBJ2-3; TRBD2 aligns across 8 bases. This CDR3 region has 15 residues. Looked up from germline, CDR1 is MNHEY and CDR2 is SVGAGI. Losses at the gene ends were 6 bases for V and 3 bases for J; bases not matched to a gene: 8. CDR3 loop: CASRIPGGGTDTQYF. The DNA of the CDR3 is TGTGCCAGCAGAATACCCGGGGGGGGGACAGATACGCAGTATTTT.

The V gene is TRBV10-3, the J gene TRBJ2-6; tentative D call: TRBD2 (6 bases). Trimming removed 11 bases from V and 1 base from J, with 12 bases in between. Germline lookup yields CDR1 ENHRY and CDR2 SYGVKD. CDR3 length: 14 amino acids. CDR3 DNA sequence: TGTGCCGCGTGGGGGGAGTCTGGGGCCAACGTCCTGACTTTC. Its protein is CAAWGESGANVLTF.

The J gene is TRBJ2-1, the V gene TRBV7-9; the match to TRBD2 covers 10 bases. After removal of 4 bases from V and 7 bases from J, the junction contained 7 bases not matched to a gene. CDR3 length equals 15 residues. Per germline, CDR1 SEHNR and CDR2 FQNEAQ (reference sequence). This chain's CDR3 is CASSSEGLASNEQFF. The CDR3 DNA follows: TGTGCCAGCAGCTCAGAGGGACTAGCGTCTAATGAGCAGTTCTTC.

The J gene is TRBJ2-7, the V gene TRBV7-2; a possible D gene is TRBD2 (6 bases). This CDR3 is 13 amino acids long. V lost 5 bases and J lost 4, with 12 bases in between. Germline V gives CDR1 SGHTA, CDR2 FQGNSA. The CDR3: CASSVISGYEQYF. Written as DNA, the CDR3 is TGTGCCAGCAGCGTGATCAGCGGGTACGAGCAGTACTTC.

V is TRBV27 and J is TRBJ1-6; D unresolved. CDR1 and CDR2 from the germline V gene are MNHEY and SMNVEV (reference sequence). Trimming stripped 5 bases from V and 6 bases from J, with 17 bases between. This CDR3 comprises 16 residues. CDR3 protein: CASSPGRPLRNSPLHF. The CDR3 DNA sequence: TGTGCCAGCAGTCCCGGACGTCCCCTGCGTAATTCACCCCTCCACTTT.

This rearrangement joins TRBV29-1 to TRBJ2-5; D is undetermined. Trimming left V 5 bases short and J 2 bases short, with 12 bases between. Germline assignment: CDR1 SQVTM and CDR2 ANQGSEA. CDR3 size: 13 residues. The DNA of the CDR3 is TGCAGCGTTCGGCGGCAGTTTCAAGAGACCCAGTACTTC. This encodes CSVRRQFQETQYF.

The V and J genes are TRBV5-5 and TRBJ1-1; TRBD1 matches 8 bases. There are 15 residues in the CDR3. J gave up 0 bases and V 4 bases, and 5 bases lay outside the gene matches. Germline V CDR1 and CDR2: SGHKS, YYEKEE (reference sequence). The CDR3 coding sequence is TGTGCCAGCAGCCATGGACAGGGACTGAACACTGAAGCTTTCTTT. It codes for CASSHGQGLNTEAFF.

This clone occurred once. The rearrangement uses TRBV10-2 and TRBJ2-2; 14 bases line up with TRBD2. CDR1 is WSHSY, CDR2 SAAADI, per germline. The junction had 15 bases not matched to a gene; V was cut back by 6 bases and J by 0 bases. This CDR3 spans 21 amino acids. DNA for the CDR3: TGCGCCAGCAGGGATAGACTAGCGGGGGGGCTTTCGCCTACGAACACCGGGGAGCTGTTTTTT. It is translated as CASRDRLAGGLSPTNTGELFF.

The CDR3 here is CASSPRQATGELFF. The DNA of the CDR3 is TGTGCCAGCTCACCTCGGCAGGCGACCGGGGAGCTGTTTTTT. The J gene is TRBJ2-2, the V gene TRBV18, with unresolved D. The CDR3 spans 14 residues. The V end lost 3 bases, the J end lost 5 bases, and 10 bases lay between the germline ends. Looked up from germline, CDR1 is KGHSH and CDR2 is LQKENI.

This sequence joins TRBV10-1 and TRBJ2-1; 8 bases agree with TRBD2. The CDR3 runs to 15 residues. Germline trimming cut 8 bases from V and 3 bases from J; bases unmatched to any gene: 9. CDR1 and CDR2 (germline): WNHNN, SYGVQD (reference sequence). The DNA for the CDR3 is TGCGCCAGCCGAGGTGCGGGAGGAATCTACAATGAGCAGTTCTTC. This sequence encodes CASRGAGGIYNEQFF.

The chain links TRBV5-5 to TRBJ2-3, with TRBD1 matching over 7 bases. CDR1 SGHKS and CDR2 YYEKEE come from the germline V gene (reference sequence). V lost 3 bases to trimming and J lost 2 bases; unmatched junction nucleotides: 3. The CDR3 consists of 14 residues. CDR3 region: CASSSGQLTDTQYF. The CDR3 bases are TGTGCCAGCAGCTCGGGACAGCTCACAGATACGCAGTATTTT.

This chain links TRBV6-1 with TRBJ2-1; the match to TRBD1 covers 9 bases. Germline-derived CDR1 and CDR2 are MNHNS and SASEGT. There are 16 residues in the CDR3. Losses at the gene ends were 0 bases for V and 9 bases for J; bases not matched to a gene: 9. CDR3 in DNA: TGTGCCAGCAGTGAAGCTGTCCCACCGGACAGGGGTGAGCAGTTCTTC. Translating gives CASSEAVPPDRGEQFF.

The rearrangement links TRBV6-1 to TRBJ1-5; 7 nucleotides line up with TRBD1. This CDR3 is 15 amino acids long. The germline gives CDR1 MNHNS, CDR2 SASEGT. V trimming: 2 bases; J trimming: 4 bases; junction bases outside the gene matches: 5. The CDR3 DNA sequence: TGTGCCAGCAGTGAATATACGACAGGGAATCAGCCCCAGCATTTT. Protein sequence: CASSEYTTGNQPQHF.

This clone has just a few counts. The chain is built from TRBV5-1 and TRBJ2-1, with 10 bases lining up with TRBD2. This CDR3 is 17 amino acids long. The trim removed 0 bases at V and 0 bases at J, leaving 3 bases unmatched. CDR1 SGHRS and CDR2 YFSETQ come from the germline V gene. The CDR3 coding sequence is TGCGCCAGCAGCTTGGAGTCTAGCGGGAGCTCCTACAATGAGCAGTTCTTC. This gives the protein CASSLESSGSSYNEQFF.

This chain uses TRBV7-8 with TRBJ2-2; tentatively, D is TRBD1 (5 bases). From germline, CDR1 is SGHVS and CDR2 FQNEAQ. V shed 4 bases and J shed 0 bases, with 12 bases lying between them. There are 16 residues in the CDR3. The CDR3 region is CASSSDRLANTGELFF. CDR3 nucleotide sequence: TGTGCCAGCAGCTCTGACAGACTTGCGAACACCGGGGAGCTGTTTTTT.

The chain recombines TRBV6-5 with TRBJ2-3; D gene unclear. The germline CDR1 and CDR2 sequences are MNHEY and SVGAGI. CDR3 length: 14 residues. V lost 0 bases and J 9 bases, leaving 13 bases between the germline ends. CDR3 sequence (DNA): TGTGCCAGCAGTTACTCCAGGCCCCCCCAAACGCAGTATTTT. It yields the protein CASSYSRPPQTQYF.

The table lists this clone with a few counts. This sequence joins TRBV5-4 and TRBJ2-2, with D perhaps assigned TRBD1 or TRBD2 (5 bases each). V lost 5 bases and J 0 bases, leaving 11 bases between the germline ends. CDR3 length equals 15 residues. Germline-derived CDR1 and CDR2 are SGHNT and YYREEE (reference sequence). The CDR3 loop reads CASSLGPSNTGELFF. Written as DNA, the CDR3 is TGTGCCAGCAGTCTGGGACCTTCGAACACCGGGGAGCTGTTTTTT.

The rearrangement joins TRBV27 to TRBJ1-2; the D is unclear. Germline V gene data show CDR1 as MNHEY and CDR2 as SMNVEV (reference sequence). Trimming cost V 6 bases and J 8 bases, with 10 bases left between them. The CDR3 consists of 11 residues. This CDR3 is CASSDYGGYTF. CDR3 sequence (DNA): TGTGCCAGCAGCGACTACGGAGGCTACACCTTC.

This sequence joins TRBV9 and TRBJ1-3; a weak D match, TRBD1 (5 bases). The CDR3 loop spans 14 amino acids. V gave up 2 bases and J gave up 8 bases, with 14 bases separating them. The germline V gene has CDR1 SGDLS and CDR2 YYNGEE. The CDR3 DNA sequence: TGTGCCAGCAGCGTTGGGACGGAACCGGACACCATATATTTT. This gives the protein CASSVGTEPDTIYF.